This T cell receptor beta chain was identified during a study of T and B cells in COVID-19 patients. Findings and limits, study-wide: At recovery TRB diversity and richness exceeded healthy donors, after highly clonal active COVID-19 repertoires. The recovered cohort had some 2,000 exclusive TCR clusters, including 30 or so low generation probability clusters. In COVID-19 patients, T cell receptor beta variable and joining gene use was reportedly strongly skewed.

In its sample, this clonotype was seen a few times. Its antigen is unidentified. Multiplex PCR with BIOMED2 TRB-A/B primer pools amplified TRB rearrangements. MiXCR was run by TCRdb on the multiplex PCR reads, yielding one entry per CDR3 protein. Of around 8,200 distinct CDR3 sequences listed, approximately 25% are singletons. With V trimmed by 3 bases and J by 4 bases, 10 bases remained unmatched. This CDR3 is 17 amino acids long. Germline V gene data show CDR1 as MNHEY and CDR2 as SVGEGT. Blood genomic DNA input for TRB amplification was 250-500 ng. The sequence was obtained from a human donor with active COVID-19. The chain is built from TRBV6-2 or TRBV6-3 and TRBJ2-2, with 8 bases fitting TRBD1. The sample was blood. The CDR3 loop reads CASSYGRGRITTGELFF. The CDR3, as DNA: TGTGCCAGCAGTTATGGCAGGGGGCGAATCACCACCGGGGAGCTGTTTTTT.